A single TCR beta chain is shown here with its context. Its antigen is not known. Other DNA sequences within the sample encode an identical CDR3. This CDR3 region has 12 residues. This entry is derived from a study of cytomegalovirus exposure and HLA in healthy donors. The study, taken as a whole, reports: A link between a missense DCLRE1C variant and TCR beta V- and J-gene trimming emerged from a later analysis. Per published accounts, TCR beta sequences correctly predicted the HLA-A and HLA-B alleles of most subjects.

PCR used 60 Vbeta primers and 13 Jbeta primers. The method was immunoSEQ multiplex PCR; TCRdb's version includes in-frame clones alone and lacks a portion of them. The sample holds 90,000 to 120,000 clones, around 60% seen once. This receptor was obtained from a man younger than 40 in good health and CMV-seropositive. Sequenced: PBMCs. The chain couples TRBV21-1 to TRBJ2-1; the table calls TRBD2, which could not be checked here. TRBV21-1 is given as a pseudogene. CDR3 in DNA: TGTGCCAGCAGTCACTTCATCAATGAGCAGTTCTTC. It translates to CASSHFINEQFF.